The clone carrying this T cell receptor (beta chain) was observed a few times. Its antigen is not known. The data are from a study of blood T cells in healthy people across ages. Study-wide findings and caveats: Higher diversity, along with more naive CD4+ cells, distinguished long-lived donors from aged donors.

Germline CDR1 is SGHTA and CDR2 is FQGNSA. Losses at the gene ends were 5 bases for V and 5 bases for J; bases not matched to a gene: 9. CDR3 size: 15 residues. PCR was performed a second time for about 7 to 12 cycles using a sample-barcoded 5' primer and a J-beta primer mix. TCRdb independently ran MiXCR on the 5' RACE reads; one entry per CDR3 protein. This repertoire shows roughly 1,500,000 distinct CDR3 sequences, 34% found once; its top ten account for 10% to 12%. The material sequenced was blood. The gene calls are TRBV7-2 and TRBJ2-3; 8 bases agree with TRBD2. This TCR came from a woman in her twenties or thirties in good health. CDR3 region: CASSPVAGGGDTQYF. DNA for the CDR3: TGTGCCAGCAGCCCAGTGGCGGGGGGAGGAGATACGCAGTATTTT. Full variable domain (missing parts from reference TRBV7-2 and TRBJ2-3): GAGVSQSPSNKVTEKGKDVELRCDPISGHTALYWYRQSLGQGLEFLIYFQGNSAPDKSGLPSDRFSAERTGGSVSTLTIQRTQQEDSAVYLCASSPVAGGGDTQYFGPGTRLTVL.